A single sample is the source of the 27 T cell receptor beta chains below, sequenced in a study of T cell changes during pregnancy in multiple sclerosis. This table comes from immunoSEQ multiplex PCR, and its TCRdb copy is limited to in-frame clones, with some not included. The sample gives 40,000 to 45,000 clones, around 90% of which show up once; 0.52% is in the top ten. The material was CD4+ T cells from peripheral blood mononuclear cells, obtained in the third trimester of pregnancy. These receptor sequences come from a female donor with multiple sclerosis, enrolled in a pregnancy study.

The rearrangement links TRBV7-6 to TRBJ2-1, with D possibly being TRBD1 (5 bases). The CDR3 is 17 residues long. CDR1 is SGHVS, CDR2 FNYEAQ, per germline. V was trimmed by 2 bases and J by 2 bases, leaving 16 bases between them. The CDR3 DNA follows: TGTGCCAGCAGCTTAACGATCAGGGCGTCTACCTACAATGAGCAGTTCTTC. As protein: CASSLTIRASTYNEQFF.

The sample holds one count of this clone. The chain joins TRBV7-8 to TRBJ2-5; 11 positions agree with TRBD2. Trimming took 6 bases from V and 4 from J; bases not matched to a gene: 7. Germline CDR1 reads SGHVS; CDR2 reads FQNEAQ. CDR3 length: 15 amino acids. CDR3 in amino acids: CASRTGTSGAETQYF. The CDR3 DNA follows: TGTGCCAGCAGGACCGGGACTAGCGGTGCAGAGACCCAGTACTTC.

The rearrangement joins TRBV5-4 to TRBJ1-2, with 8 bases aligning to TRBD1. CDR1 and CDR2 from the germline V gene are SGHNT and YYREEE (reference sequence). J lost 11 bases, V lost 4 bases, and 13 bases had no gene match. The CDR3 covers 14 residues. The CDR3 region has the DNA TGTGCCAGCAGCCCTCAGGGGGCCGGGGGACGGTACACCTTC. Protein product: CASSPQGAGGRYTF.

The chain links TRBV19 to TRBJ1-3; D not certain. The CDR3 contains 14 residues. Per the germline V gene, CDR1 is LNHDA and CDR2 is SQIVND (reference sequence). The V end was cut by 7 bases, the J end by 0 bases, with 10 bases between. The CDR3 coding sequence is TGTGCCAGTATCGGAGACCCCTCTGGAAACACCATATATTTT. The encoded protein is CASIGDPSGNTIYF. Drawing the rest from reference TRBV19 and TRBJ1-3, the complete variable domain is DGGITQSPKYLFRKEGQNVTLSCEQNLNHDAMYWYRQDPGQGLRLIYYSQIVNDFQKGDIAEGYSVSREKKESFPLTVTSAQKNPTAFYLCASIGDPSGNTIYFGEGSWLTVV.

This rearrangement joins TRBV5-1 to TRBJ1-4, with unresolved D. V was shortened by 4 bases and J by 5 bases, with 12 bases between the two germline ends. The CDR3 consists of 14 residues. CDR1 and CDR2 (germline): SGHRS, YFSETQ. As DNA, the CDR3 is TGCGCCAGCAGCAAGGGCGGGCCAAATGAAAAACTGTTTTTT. It encodes CASSKGGPNEKLFF.

This clone was observed once. The chain is built from TRBV4-1 and TRBJ2-7, with no clear D. The length of the CDR3 is 15 residues. V was trimmed by 1 base and J by 4 bases, leaving 14 bases between them. Germline V CDR1 and CDR2: MGHRA, YSYEKL. The CDR3 DNA reads as TGCGCCAGCAGCCAAGGCCCTAACCCTCTTTACGAGCAGTACTTC. This translates into CASSQGPNPLYEQYF.

The V and J genes are TRBV6-6 and TRBJ1-1; no clear D. Germline V lookup: CDR1 MNHNY, CDR2 SVGAGI (reference sequence). This CDR3 has 13 residues. Trimming removed 7 bases from V and 1 base from J, with 10 bases in between. Here the CDR3 DNA reads TGTGCCAGCACAACAGAATCGAACACTGAAGCTTTCTTT. Amino acids: CASTTESNTEAFF.

In its sample, this clone was seen once. This rearrangement joins TRBV10-2 to TRBJ2-2; a weak D match, TRBD1 (6 bases). This CDR3 contains 16 residues. The V gene lost 2 bases and the J gene lost 9 bases, with 19 bases spanning the gap. Germline CDR1 WSHSY, CDR2 SAAADI. CDR3: CASSEPTGLGSRELFF. Here the CDR3 DNA reads TGCGCCAGCAGTGAGCCTACAGGGTTGGGTAGTAGGGAGCTGTTTTTT.

The chain employs TRBV7-9 and TRBJ2-1; 7 positions agree with TRBD2. CDR1 and CDR2 (germline): SEHNR, FQNEAQ (reference sequence). J was trimmed by 0 bases and V by 5 bases; bases with no gene match: 4. This CDR3 is built from 15 residues. The CDR3 region is CASSKSGTSYNEQFF. The CDR3 DNA reads TGTGCCAGCAGCAAAAGCGGGACCTCCTACAATGAGCAGTTCTTC.

The chain is built from TRBV13 and TRBJ1-1, with a possible D match to TRBD1 (5 bases). Trimming took 5 bases from V and 7 from J, leaving 14 bases between them. The CDR3 contains 13 residues. CDR1 is PRHDT, CDR2 FYEKMQ, per germline (reference sequence). Here the CDR3 DNA reads TGTGCCAGCAGCCCCACAGGACGGAGTGAAGCTTTCTTT. This sequence encodes CASSPTGRSEAFF.

The rearrangement links TRBV28 to TRBJ1-1, with 7 bases matching TRBD1. With 6 bases clipped from V and 4 bases from J, the junction kept 2 bases outside the gene matches. The CDR3 has 12 residues. Germline CDR1 MDHEN, CDR2 SYDVKM. The CDR3 loop reads CASRAGGTEAFF. CDR3 sequence (DNA): TGTGCCAGCAGAGCAGGGGGCACTGAAGCTTTCTTT.

The chain joins TRBV2 to TRBJ2-5, with 7 bases aligning to TRBD2. CDR1 is SNHLY and CDR2 is FYNNEI in the germline V gene. The CDR3 is made up of 14 amino acids. V was pared by 2 bases and J by 5 bases, with 5 bases of the junction left unmatched. The CDR3 bases are TGTGCCAGCAGTGAACTTGGCGGGAGTGAGACCCAGTACTTC. Its protein product is CASSELGGSETQYF.

The V and J genes are TRBV28 and TRBJ1-5; a possible D gene is TRBD1 (6 bases). The CDR3 covers 15 residues. The V and J ends lost 5 bases and 4 bases respectively, with 15 bases between them. Germline CDR1 reads MDHEN; CDR2 reads SYDVKM. The CDR3 here is CASSLGTTLNQPQHF. The CDR3 nucleotides read TGTGCCAGCAGTCTCGGGACAACGTTAAATCAGCCCCAGCATTTT.

The chain recombines TRBV27 with TRBJ1-2; 7 bases line up with TRBD1. The germline gives CDR1 MNHEY, CDR2 SMNVEV (reference sequence). The CDR3 is 15 residues long. The V segment lost 3 bases and the J segment 8 bases; nucleotides outside the gene matches: 12. The CDR3 DNA is TGTGCCAGCAGTTTGGTAACACAGGGGCCCAAAGGCTACACCTTC. Translation: CASSLVTQGPKGYTF.

V gene TRBV5-1 combines with J gene TRBJ2-5; TRBD1 matches at 8 bases. The J segment lost 4 bases and the V segment lost 0 bases, leaving 11 bases of the junction unmatched. Germline-derived CDR1 and CDR2 are SGHRS and YFSETQ. The CDR3 sequence is 17 residues long. The CDR3 reads CASSLESIGRGRETQYF. Written as DNA, the CDR3 is TGCGCCAGCAGCTTGGAATCCATTGGCAGGGGGCGAGAGACCCAGTACTTC.

The V and J genes are TRBV28 and TRBJ2-1; TRBD2 aligns across 9 bases. Germline V lookup: CDR1 MDHEN, CDR2 SYDVKM. The V segment lost 3 bases and the J segment 7 bases; nucleotides outside the gene matches: 7. The CDR3 contains 15 residues. CDR3 sequence reads: CASSFGGRALNEQFF. Written as DNA, the CDR3 is TGTGCCAGCAGTTTCGGCGGGAGGGCCCTAAATGAGCAGTTCTTC.

The chain combines TRBV6-5 with TRBJ2-7; 10 nucleotides agree with TRBD2. Germline CDR1 reads MNHEY; CDR2 reads SVGAGI. This CDR3 is built from 15 residues. V dropped 7 bases and J dropped 2; count of bases not matched to a gene: 8. CDR3 sequence (DNA): TGTGCCAGCAAACCCGGACTAGCGGAAACCTACGAGCAGTACTTC. It encodes CASKPGLAETYEQYF.

The chain uses TRBV7-2 and TRBJ2-1; 7 bases are a match to TRBD2. With V trimmed by 6 bases and J by 7 bases, 12 bases remained unmatched. CDR3 length: 15 residues. CDR1 is SGHTA, CDR2 FQGNSA, per germline. In DNA, the CDR3 is TGTGCCAGCAGTTCCTTGGGACTAACGTCGAATGAGCAGTTCTTC. Translation: CASSSLGLTSNEQFF.

The V and J genes are TRBV6-5 and TRBJ1-1, with 8 nucleotides matching TRBD1. With V trimmed by 4 bases and J by 5 bases, 9 bases remained unmatched. In germline, CDR1 is MNHEY, CDR2 SVGAGI. CDR3 size: 15 residues. CDR3 sequence reads: CASSSDRGRGTEAFF. The CDR3 nucleotides read TGTGCCAGCAGTTCCGACAGGGGAAGAGGTACTGAAGCTTTCTTT.

The chain recombines TRBV29-1 with TRBJ2-3, with 8 bases matching TRBD2. The ends lost 4 bases at V and 6 bases at J; junction bases unmatched: 15. Germline CDR1 reads SQVTM; CDR2 reads ANQGSEA. The CDR3 consists of 16 residues. The CDR3 is CSVGGAGTSRSDTQYF. The CDR3 nucleotides read TGCAGCGTTGGGGGGGCTGGGACTAGTCGGTCGGATACGCAGTATTTT.

This chain uses TRBV5-1 with TRBJ2-5, with D perhaps matching TRBD1 (5 bases). The CDR3 contains 14 residues. Trimming pared 0 bases from V and 0 bases from J, leaving 6 bases between. Germline lookup yields CDR1 SGHRS and CDR2 YFSETQ. The CDR3 spells CASSLEQDQETQYF. CDR3 DNA sequence: TGCGCCAGCAGCTTGGAACAGGACCAAGAGACCCAGTACTTC.

The chain is built from TRBV10-3 and TRBJ1-1; 8 positions agree with TRBD1. This CDR3 is 13 amino acids long. V shed 8 bases and J 2 bases; nucleotides not matched to a gene: 4. Germline CDR1 is ENHRY and CDR2 is SYGVKD. The DNA of the CDR3 is TGTGCCATCGACAGGGGAACCAACACTGAAGCTTTCTTT. It specifies CAIDRGTNTEAFF.

The chain has TRBV5-6 and TRBJ2-7, with a possible D match to TRBD2 (6 bases). Germline V gene sequence: CDR1 SGHDT, CDR2 YYEEEE. V was trimmed by 0 bases and J by 4 bases, leaving 14 bases between them. The CDR3 loop spans 15 amino acids. In DNA form, the CDR3 reads TGTGCCAGCAGCTTGGCACCTAGCGCCGGATACGAGCAGTACTTC. This translates into CASSLAPSAGYEQYF.

This chain links TRBV27 with TRBJ2-1; weak D call: TRBD2 (6 bases). In germline, CDR1 is MNHEY, CDR2 SMNVEV (reference sequence). V lost 3 bases and J 4 bases, leaving 10 bases between the germline ends. The CDR3 consists of 14 residues. The DNA of the CDR3 is TGTGCCAGCAGTTTTACGGGGAGGTACAATGAGCAGTTCTTC. This sequence encodes CASSFTGRYNEQFF.

The CDR3 loop is CASSLGREASYNEQFF. The CDR3 nucleotides are TGTGCCAGCAGCTTAGGGCGGGAGGCCTCCTACAATGAGCAGTTCTTC. The chain joins TRBV7-2 to TRBJ2-1; 8 nucleotides line up with TRBD2. The germline CDR1 and CDR2 sequences are SGHTA and FQGNSA. With 1 base clipped from V and 0 bases from J, the junction kept 2 bases outside the gene matches. The CDR3 runs to 16 residues.

This clone was detected only once. The chain uses TRBV19 and TRBJ2-5, with 9 nucleotides matching TRBD1. The CDR3 loop spans 15 amino acids. The trim removed 6 bases at V and 2 bases at J, leaving 7 bases unmatched. Germline CDR1 reads LNHDA; CDR2 reads SQIVND (reference sequence). CDR3 region: CASSPGQGRQETQYF. CDR3 DNA sequence: TGTGCCAGTAGCCCAGGACAGGGGAGGCAAGAGACCCAGTACTTC.

The chain is built from TRBV11-1 and TRBJ2-7; maybe TRBD2 (5 bases). Trimming removed 5 bases at V and 6 bases at J, with 20 bases between. This CDR3 spans 15 amino acids. The germline V gene encodes CDR1 SGHAT and CDR2 FQDESV (reference sequence). The CDR3 coding sequence is TGTGCCAGCAGCCGAACACTAGATTCGGTGCGCGAGCAGTACTTC. Amino acid sequence: CASSRTLDSVREQYF.